This T cell receptor beta chain comes out of a study of blood T cell repertoires in COVID-19. At the level of the study: Acute and convalescent COVID-19 specimens originated in the United States, Italy and Spain. Sources were T cells, B-cell-depleted T cells, or PBMCs; the material itself was cDNA or gDNA.

Trimming shortened V by 6 bases and J by 5 bases, and 10 bases separated the two germline ends. The CDR3 is 12 amino acids. Authors' processing steps: Amplification of reference gene primers provided the estimated nucleated cell counts. Only in-frame clones appear in the TCRdb table, and some are missing; sequencing was by immunoSEQ multiplex PCR. The DNA was the basis for D and trimming; V, J and clone size are from that table. Found here are about 45,000 clones, about 85% of them singletons; the top ten hold about 31%. The chain links TRBV12-3 or TRBV12-4 to TRBJ1-1; D perhaps matches TRBD1 (6 bases). The sequenced material came from peripheral blood. The clonotype was recovered from a woman of 80 years or more with acute or convalescent COVID-19. For the CDR3, the DNA is TGTGCCAGCAGGAGGGGGAAGACTGAAGCTTTCTTT. Its translation is CASRRGKTEAFF.